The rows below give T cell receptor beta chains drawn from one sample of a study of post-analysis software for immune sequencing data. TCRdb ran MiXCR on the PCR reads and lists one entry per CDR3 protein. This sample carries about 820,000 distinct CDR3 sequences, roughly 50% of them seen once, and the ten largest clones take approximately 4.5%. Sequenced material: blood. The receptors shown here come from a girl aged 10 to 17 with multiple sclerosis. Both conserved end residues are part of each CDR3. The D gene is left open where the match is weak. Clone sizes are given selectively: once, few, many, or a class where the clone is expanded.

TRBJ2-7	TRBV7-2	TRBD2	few	TGTGCCAGCAGTCCTAGCGGGGGGTCCTACAATGAGCAGTACTTC	CASSPSGGSYNEQYF
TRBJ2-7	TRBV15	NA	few	TGTGCCACCAGCAGAGGACAGACCTACGAGCAGTACTTC	CATSRGQTYEQYF
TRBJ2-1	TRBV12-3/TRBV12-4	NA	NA	TGTGCCAGCAGTTACGAGAGATGGAGTGAGCAGTTCTTC	CASSYERWSEQFF
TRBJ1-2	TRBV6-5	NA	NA	TGTGCCAGCAGTTACGGGTACAGAACTAACTATGGCTACACCTTC	CASSYGYRTNYGYTF
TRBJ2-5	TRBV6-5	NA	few	TGTGCCAGCAGGTCTCTAGCGAGAGCAGAGACCCAGTACTTC	CASRSLARAETQYF
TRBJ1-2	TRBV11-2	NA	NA	TGTGCCAGCAGATTGACCCCTGAGAGTGGCTACACCTTC	CASRLTPESGYTF
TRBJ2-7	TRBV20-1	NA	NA	TGCAGTGCTCCGACGGGAAACTCCTACGAGCAGTACTTC	CSAPTGNSYEQYF
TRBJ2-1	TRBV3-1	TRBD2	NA	TGTGCCAGCAGCCAAGTCGCTAGCGGGGGACACAATGAGCAGTTCTTC	CASSQVASGGHNEQFF
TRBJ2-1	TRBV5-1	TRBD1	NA	TGCGCCAGCAGCTCACCCGGGACAGCCTACAATGAGCAGTTCTTC	CASSSPGTAYNEQFF
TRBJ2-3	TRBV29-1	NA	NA	TGCAGCGAAGAGGTTGGAGCAGATACGCAGTATTTT	CSEEVGADTQYF
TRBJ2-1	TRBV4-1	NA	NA	TGCGCCAGCAGCCAAGTGGTGGGCCCGGAGATAGGTGAGCAGTTCTTC	CASSQVVGPEIGEQFF
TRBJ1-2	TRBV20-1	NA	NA	TGCAGTGCTAGAGATCCCCACCCGACAGGTGATGGCTACACCTTC	CSARDPHPTGDGYTF
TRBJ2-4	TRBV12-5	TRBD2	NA	TGTGCTAGTGGTCCTGGGACTAGCGGGACTCAGGGCATTCAGTACTTC	CASGPGTSGTQGIQYF
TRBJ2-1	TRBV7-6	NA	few	TGTGCCAGCAGCTTACAGTGGGTCAATGAGCAGTTCTTC	CASSLQWVNEQFF
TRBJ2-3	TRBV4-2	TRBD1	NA	TGTGCCAGCAGCCGATCACAGGGGTTTACGGAAGATACGCAGTATTTT	CASSRSQGFTEDTQYF
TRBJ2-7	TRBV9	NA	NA	TGTGCCAGCAGCGCCGGGACTGTCTACGAGCAGTACTTC	CASSAGTVYEQYF
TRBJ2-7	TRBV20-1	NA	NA	TGCAGTGCTAGAGTAGACCGCTACGAGCAGTACTTC	CSARVDRYEQYF
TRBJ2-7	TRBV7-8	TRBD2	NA	TGTGCCAGCAGCTTAGAGGCGTGGGACGGGGGAGGGGAGCAGTACTTC	CASSLEAWDGGGEQYF
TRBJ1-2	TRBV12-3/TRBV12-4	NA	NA	TGTGCCAGCAGTTTAGACCTGAATGACCCTACGGACTATGGCTACACCTTC	CASSLDLNDPTDYGYTF
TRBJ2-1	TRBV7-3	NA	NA	TGTGCCAGCAGCTTTTCCGGGATGAGCTCCTACAATGAGCAGTTCTTC	CASSFSGMSSYNEQFF
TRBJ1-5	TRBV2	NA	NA	TGTGCCAGCAGCGAGGGCTTTCAGCCCCAGCATTTT	CASSEGFQPQHF
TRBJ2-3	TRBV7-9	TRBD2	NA	TGTGCCAGCAGTTCAACGATCGGGACTAGGGGCACAGATACGCAGTATTTT	CASSSTIGTRGTDTQYF
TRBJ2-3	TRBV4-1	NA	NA	TGCGCCAGCAGCTCCCCCCCAGGGGCGGCCTCTGATACGCAGTATTTT	CASSSPPGAASDTQYF
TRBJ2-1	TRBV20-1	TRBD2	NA	TGCAGTGCTAGACTCCGACTAGCGGGCATCTACAATGAGCAGTTCTTC	CSARLRLAGIYNEQFF
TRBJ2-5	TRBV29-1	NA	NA	TGCAGCGTTGAAGATCGGAAAGAGACCCAGTACTTC	CSVEDRKETQYF
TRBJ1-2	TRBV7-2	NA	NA	TGTGCCAGCAGCTCAGGGTCCCCCGGCGGCTACACCTTC	CASSSGSPGGYTF
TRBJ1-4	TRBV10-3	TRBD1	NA	TGTGCCACCGGACAGGGGGCAACTAATGAAAAACTGTTTTTT	CATGQGATNEKLFF
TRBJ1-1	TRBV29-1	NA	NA	TGCAGCGCTCGGTCCCGAGGGGGAACTGAAGCTTTCTTT	CSARSRGGTEAFF
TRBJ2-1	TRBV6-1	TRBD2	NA	TGTGCCAGCAGTGAAGCATGGGGGGGCTCCTACAATGAGCAGTTCTTC	CASSEAWGGSYNEQFF
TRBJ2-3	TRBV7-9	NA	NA	TGTGCCAGCAGCCCCCCCGGGTTAGATACGCAGTATTTT	CASSPPGLDTQYF
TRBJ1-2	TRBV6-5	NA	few	TGTGCCAGCAGTTACGGGGCAGGTCGAGTCTACACCTTC	CASSYGAGRVYTF
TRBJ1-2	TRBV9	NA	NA	TGTGCCAGCAGCGTAGATTCCCAGTTACAATTCTATGGCTACACCTTC	CASSVDSQLQFYGYTF
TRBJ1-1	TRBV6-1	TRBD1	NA	TGTGCCAGCAGTACACGCATCGGGACAGGCTCGGGGGACACTGAAGCTTTCTTT	CASSTRIGTGSGDTEAFF
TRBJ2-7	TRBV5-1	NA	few	TGCGCCAGCAGCTTGGTGGGGGATCGGGGCTACGAGCAGTACTTC	CASSLVGDRGYEQYF
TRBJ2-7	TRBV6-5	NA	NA	TGTGCCAGCAGTTACTCCGCGGCATTTATGGGGGCGAGCTCCTACGAGCAGTACTTC	CASSYSAAFMGASSYEQYF
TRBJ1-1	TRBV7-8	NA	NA	TGTGCCAGCAGCTTAACCCCCTGGCAGGGTGGAGGTACTGAAGCTTTCTTT	CASSLTPWQGGGTEAFF
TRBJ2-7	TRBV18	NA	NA	TGTGCCAGCTCCCCGACAGGGAGGAGCTCCTACGAGCAGTACTTC	CASSPTGRSSYEQYF
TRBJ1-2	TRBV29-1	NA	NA	TGCAGCGCAAAAGGGGAACGAAACTATGGCTACACCTTC	CSAKGERNYGYTF
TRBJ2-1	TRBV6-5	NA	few	TGTGCCAGCAGTCGGGCATTTGGTGAGCAGTTCTTC	CASSRAFGEQFF
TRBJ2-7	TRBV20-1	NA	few	TGCAGTGCACTCCTCAGGGGCCGCCCTCCCTACGAGCAGTACTTC	CSALLRGRPPYEQYF
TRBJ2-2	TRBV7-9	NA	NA	TGTGCCAGCAGTTCGACAGGACACACCGGGGAGCTGTTTTTT	CASSSTGHTGELFF
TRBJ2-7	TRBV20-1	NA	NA	TGCAGTGCTAGAGTGACAGGATACGAGCAGTACTTC	CSARVTGYEQYF
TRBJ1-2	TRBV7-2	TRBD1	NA	TGTGCCAGCAGCTTAGGGACAGGGAAGGGAGGCTGCACCTTC	CASSLGTGKGGCTF
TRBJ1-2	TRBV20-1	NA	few	TGCAGTGCTAGAGATACAGTTAACTATGGCTACACCTTC	CSARDTVNYGYTF
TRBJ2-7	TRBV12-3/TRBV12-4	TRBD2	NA	TGTGCCAGCAGAAAGGGACTAGCGGGAGCGGAAGAGCAGTACTTC	CASRKGLAGAEEQYF
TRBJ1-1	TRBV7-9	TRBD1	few	TGTGCCAGCAGGTATACAGGGGACACTGAAGCTTTCTTT	CASRYTGDTEAFF
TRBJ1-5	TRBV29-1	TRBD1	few	TGCAGCGTTAAGGGACAGGGAAATCAGCCCCAGCATTTT	CSVKGQGNQPQHF
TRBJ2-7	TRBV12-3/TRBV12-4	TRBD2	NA	TGTGCCAGCAGACGGACTAGCGGGGGCTCCTACGAGCAGTACTTC	CASRRTSGGSYEQYF
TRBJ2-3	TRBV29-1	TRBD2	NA	TGCAGCGTTGATGCTAGCGGGATCACAGATACGCAGTATTTT	CSVDASGITDTQYF
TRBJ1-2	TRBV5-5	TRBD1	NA	TGTGCCAGCAGCCTCTACGGGACAGGGGTCCCAGCTAACTATGGCTACACCTTC	CASSLYGTGVPANYGYTF
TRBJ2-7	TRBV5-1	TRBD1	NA	TGCGCCAGCAGTTTGTGGGGGAACAGGGGGCCGCTCTCCTACGAGCAGTACTTC	CASSLWGNRGPLSYEQYF
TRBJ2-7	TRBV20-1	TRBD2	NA	TGCAGTGGAACTAGCGAACCGTCCTACGAGCAGTACTTC	CSGTSEPSYEQYF
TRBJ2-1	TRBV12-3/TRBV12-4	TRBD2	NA	TGTGCCAGCAGTTTCGGACTAGCGGGGGACAATGAGCAGTTCTTC	CASSFGLAGDNEQFF
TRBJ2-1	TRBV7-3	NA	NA	TGTGCCAGCAGCCGGGACGGTAGGGGGTACAATGAGCAGTTCTTC	CASSRDGRGYNEQFF
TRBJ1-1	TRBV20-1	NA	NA	TGCAGTGCTAGACCAGGGATGAACACTGAAGCTTTCTTT	CSARPGMNTEAFF